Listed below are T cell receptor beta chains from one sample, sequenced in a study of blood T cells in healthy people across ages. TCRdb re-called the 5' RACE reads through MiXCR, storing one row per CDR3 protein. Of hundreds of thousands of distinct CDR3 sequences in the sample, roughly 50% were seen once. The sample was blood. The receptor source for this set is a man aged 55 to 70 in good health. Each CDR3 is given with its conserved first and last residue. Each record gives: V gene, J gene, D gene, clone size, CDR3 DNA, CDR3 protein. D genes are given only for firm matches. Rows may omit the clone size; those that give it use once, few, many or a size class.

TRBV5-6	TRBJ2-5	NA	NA	TGTGCCAGCAGCTTGGCCGGGGCATACCAAGAGACCCAGTACTTC	CASSLAGAYQETQYF
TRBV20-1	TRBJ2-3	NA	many	TGCAGTGCCGAAAGGGGGGAAGGCACAGATACGCAGTATTTT	CSAERGEGTDTQYF
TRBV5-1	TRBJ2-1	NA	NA	TGCGCCAGCAGCCGATCGGGGGAAACAAGTGAGCAGTTCTTC	CASSRSGETSEQFF
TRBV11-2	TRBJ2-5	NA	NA	TGTGCCAGCAGCGTTCGGGGCCCTGGGGCCCAGTACTTC	CASSVRGPGAQYF
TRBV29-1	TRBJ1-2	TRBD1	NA	TGCAGCGTTGCACAGGGGGGAAATAGTGGCTACACCTTC	CSVAQGGNSGYTF
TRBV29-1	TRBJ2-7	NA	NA	TGCAGCGTTGCGGGCGTTGGGACCCTCTACGAGCAGTACTTC	CSVAGVGTLYEQYF
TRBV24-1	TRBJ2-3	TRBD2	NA	TGTGCCACCAGTCACCCAGCGGGAGCCTCCACAGATACGCAGTATTTT	CATSHPAGASTDTQYF
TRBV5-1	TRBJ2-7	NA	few	TGCGCCAGCAGCTTGGACCGGCCCCCTCCAGCCGACGAGCAGTACTTC	CASSLDRPPPADEQYF
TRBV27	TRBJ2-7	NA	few	TGTGCCAGCAGTTTAATCTTAGGACAGACCTACGAGCAGTACTTC	CASSLILGQTYEQYF
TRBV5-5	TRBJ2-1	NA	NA	TGTGCCAGCAGCTTTTCACAGTTGTCCTACAATGAGCAGTTCTTC	CASSFSQLSYNEQFF
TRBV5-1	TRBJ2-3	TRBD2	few	TGCGCCAGCAGCTTGGGAGCGGGGGAGAGCACAGATACGCAGTATTTT	CASSLGAGESTDTQYF